This is a list of T cell receptor beta chains from one sample in a study of Ad26.COV2.S vaccination and SARS-CoV-2 variants. Produced via immunoSEQ multiplex PCR; TCRdb's table is partial and in-frame only. The sample includes some 390,000 clones, roughly 90% seen only once; the top ten take under 2%. Sample: peripheral blood, taken in a trial of Ad26.COV2.S vaccine versus placebo. Receptor source: a person aged 18-65 years who received the Ad26.COV2.S COVID-19 vaccine or a placebo. CDR3s include the opening cysteine and the closing phenylalanine or tryptophan. The D gene is left open where the match is weak. Not all rows give a size; the values are once, few, many and, for expanded clones, a class.

v_gene	d_gene	j_gene	abundance	CDR3aa	CDR3nt
TRBV5-1	TRBD1	TRBJ2-4	-	CASSLTGTGAGAKNIQYF	TGCGCCAGCAGCTTAACCGGGACAGGGGCCGGGGCCAAAAACATTCAGTACTTC
TRBV5-5	TRBD2	TRBJ2-1	-	CASSLRLAGDYNEQFF	TGTGCCAGCAGCTTGAGACTAGCGGGTGATTACAATGAGCAGTTCTTC
TRBV30	-	TRBJ2-7	-	CAHKPHEVYEQYF	TGTGCCCACAAGCCCCACGAGGTCTACGAGCAGTACTTC
TRBV11-2	-	TRBJ2-5	-	CASSGSGTQETQYF	TGTGCCAGCAGCGGATCAGGAACCCAAGAGACCCAGTACTTC
TRBV7-9	-	TRBJ2-1	-	CASSLLSPDNEQFF	TGTGCCAGCAGCTTATTGTCCCCGGACAATGAGCAGTTCTTC
TRBV28	-	TRBJ1-5	-	CASSLGGFNQPQHF	TGTGCCAGCAGTCTGGGGGGGTTTAATCAGCCCCAGCATTTT
TRBV9	TRBD2	TRBJ2-1	-	CASSTAGGTSYNEQFF	TGTGCCAGCAGCACCGCGGGGGGAACGTCCTACAATGAGCAGTTCTTC
TRBV7-3	-	TRBJ2-7	-	CASSVGGGGYEQYF	TGTGCCAGCAGCGTTGGGGGCGGAGGCTACGAGCAGTACTTC
TRBV28	-	TRBJ2-7	once	CASSLRRRAVYEQYF	TGTGCCAGCAGTTTACGAAGGAGGGCCGTCTACGAGCAGTACTTC
TRBV19	-	TRBJ1-1	-	CASSVRGAEAFF	TGTGCCAGTAGTGTACGAGGAGCTGAAGCTTTCTTT
TRBV6-5	TRBD1	TRBJ2-7	-	CASNRHGQGYYEQYF	TGTGCCAGCAACCGGCATGGACAGGGATACTACGAGCAGTACTTC
TRBV5-1	TRBD2	TRBJ2-3	-	CASSLNGRWTDTQYF	TGCGCCAGCAGCTTGAACGGGAGGTGGACAGATACGCAGTATTTT
TRBV6-1	-	TRBJ2-1	-	CASSEEGSSYNEQFF	TGTGCCAGCAGTGAAGAGGGTAGCTCCTACAATGAGCAGTTCTTC
TRBV28	TRBD1	TRBJ1-2	-	CASSLSTGFGYTF	TGTGCCAGCAGTTTGTCGACAGGGTTTGGCTACACCTTC
TRBV6-5	TRBD1	TRBJ2-1	-	CASSMRQGKQFF	TGTGCCAGCAGTATGCGACAGGGCAAACAGTTCTTC
TRBV5-8	-	TRBJ2-5	-	CASSLGLGVQETQYF	TGTGCCAGCAGCTTGGGACTGGGTGTGCAAGAGACCCAGTACTTC
TRBV7-9	-	TRBJ2-7	-	CASSPRITGWREQYF	TGTGCCAGCAGCCCGAGAATTACAGGGTGGCGCGAGCAGTACTTC
TRBV5-1	TRBD2	TRBJ2-1	once	CASSRGLAGVNEQFF	TGCGCCAGCAGCCGCGGACTAGCGGGAGTCAATGAGCAGTTCTTC
TRBV19	-	TRBJ1-3	-	CASSIGSSDRGNTIYF	TGTGCCAGTAGTATAGGGTCGAGCGATCGTGGAAACACCATATATTTT
TRBV5-1	-	TRBJ2-6	once	CASSLVGANVLTF	TGCGCCAGCAGCTTGGTTGGGGCCAACGTCCTGACTTTC
TRBV9	-	TRBJ1-6	few	CASSPEGVPNSPLHF	TGTGCCAGCAGCCCAGAGGGGGTCCCGAATTCACCCCTCCACTTT
TRBV6-5	TRBD1	TRBJ2-3	-	CASSRRQGATDTQYF	TGTGCCAGCAGCCGGCGACAGGGGGCAACAGATACGCAGTATTTT